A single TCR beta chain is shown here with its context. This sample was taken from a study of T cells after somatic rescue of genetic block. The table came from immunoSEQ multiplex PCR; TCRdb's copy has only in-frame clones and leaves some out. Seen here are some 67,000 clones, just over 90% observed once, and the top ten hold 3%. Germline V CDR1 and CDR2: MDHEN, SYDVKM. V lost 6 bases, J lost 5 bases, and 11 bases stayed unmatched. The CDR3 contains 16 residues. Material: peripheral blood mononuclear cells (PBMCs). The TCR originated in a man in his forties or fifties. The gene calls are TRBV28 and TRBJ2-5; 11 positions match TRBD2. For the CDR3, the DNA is TGTGCCAGCAGCGGGACTAGCGGTAACAGCGAGGAGACCCAGTACTTC. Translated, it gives CASSGTSGNSEETQYF.